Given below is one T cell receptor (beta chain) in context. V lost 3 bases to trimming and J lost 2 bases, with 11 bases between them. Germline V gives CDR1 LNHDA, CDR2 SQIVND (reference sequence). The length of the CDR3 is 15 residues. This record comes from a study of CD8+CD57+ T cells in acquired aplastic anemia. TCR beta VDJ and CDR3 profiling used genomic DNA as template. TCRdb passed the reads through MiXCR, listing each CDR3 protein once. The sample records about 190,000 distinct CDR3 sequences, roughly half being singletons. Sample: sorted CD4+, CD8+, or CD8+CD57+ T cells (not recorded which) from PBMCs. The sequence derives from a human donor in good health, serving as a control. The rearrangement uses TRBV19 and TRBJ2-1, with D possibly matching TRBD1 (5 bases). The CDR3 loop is CASSIGQGAYNEQFF. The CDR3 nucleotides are TGTGCCAGTAGTATCGGGCAGGGTGCCTACAATGAGCAGTTCTTC.